One sample yielded the 11 T cell receptor beta chains listed below, sequenced in a study of shared clonotypes between healthy human individuals. Libraries were prepared by immunoSEQ multiplex PCR; TCRdb keeps only in-frame clonotypes and omits some of them. The table records roughly 2,500,000 clones, approximately 94% of them present only once. The sample comprised naive CD4+ T cells from PBMCs. The subset is: CD45RA+ positively selected. These receptor sequences come from a man younger than 35 in good health. Some clones in this sample may be carry-over from other donors' samples.

V gene TRBV19 combines with J gene TRBJ1-5; D is perhaps TRBD1 (6 bases). Looked up from germline, CDR1 is LNHDA and CDR2 is SQIVND (reference sequence). Trimming took off 3 bases at V and 6 bases at J, with 21 bases between the two ends. The CDR3 consists of 17 residues. The CDR3 region has the DNA TGTGCCAGTAGTATGAAGGGACACTCACTAGAAGGTCAGCCCCAGCATTTT. It is translated as CASSMKGHSLEGQPQHF.

The chain is built from TRBV7-2 and TRBJ1-5; D call uncertain. Between the trimmed V and J ends, which lost 5 bases and 5 bases, there was a span of 13 bases. The CDR3 consists of 14 residues. Germline V gene lookup returns CDR1 SGHTA and CDR2 FQGNSA. CDR3 sequence reads: CASSLRGSHQPQHF. Written as DNA, the CDR3 is TGTGCCAGCAGCCTCCGGGGATCCCATCAGCCCCAGCATTTT.

The chain joins TRBV7-8 to TRBJ2-7; the match to TRBD2 covers 8 bases. The CDR3 loop spans 17 amino acids. V lost 2 bases to trimming and J lost 6 bases; unmatched junction nucleotides: 15. Germline CDR1 and CDR2: SGHVS and FQNEAQ. The CDR3 region is CASSLRGAGALSSEQYF. CDR3 in DNA: TGTGCCAGCAGCTTAAGGGGAGCGGGAGCCCTCTCGTCCGAGCAGTACTTC.

This rearrangement joins TRBV5-1 to TRBJ2-3; D is unresolved. Trimming removed 5 bases from V and 6 bases from J, with 13 bases in between. The CDR3 extends over 13 amino acids. The germline gives CDR1 SGHRS, CDR2 YFSETQ. The CDR3 DNA reads as TGCGCCAGCAGGGTGACAATGGTGGATACGCAGTATTTT. It is translated as CASRVTMVDTQYF.

In its sample, this clone was seen a few times. The chain employs TRBV6-5 and TRBJ1-1, with a tentative D call TRBD1 (6 bases). Germline CDR1 MNHEY, CDR2 SVGAGI. Trimming shortened V by 5 bases and J by 2 bases, and 12 bases separated the two germline ends. The CDR3 runs to 14 residues. In DNA form, the CDR3 reads TGTGCCAGCAGTCACGGACAGAGAAACACTGAAGCTTTCTTT. It codes for CASSHGQRNTEAFF.

This clone has more than one count but fewer than ten. The chain combines TRBV30 with TRBJ1-5, with D hard to call. This CDR3 is 14 amino acids long. Germline CDR1 and CDR2: GTSNPN and SVGIG (reference sequence). Trimming removed 2 bases at V and 4 bases at J, with 12 bases between. CDR3 in amino acids: CAWSRAAGNQPQHF. CDR3 DNA sequence: TGTGCCTGGAGTAGGGCCGCCGGAAATCAGCCCCAGCATTTT.

The chain carries TRBV27 and TRBJ2-3, with D perhaps TRBD1 (5 bases). CDR1 and CDR2 (germline): MNHEY, SMNVEV (reference sequence). This CDR3 is built from 17 residues. The V end was cut by 6 bases, the J end by 4 bases, with 23 bases between. The CDR3 here is CASRLRYGQGSPDTQYF. The CDR3 region has the DNA TGTGCCAGCAGGCTAAGGTATGGGCAGGGCAGTCCAGATACGCAGTATTTT.

The rearrangement joins TRBV6-1 to TRBJ1-3; no reliable D call. Trimming took off 2 bases at V and 4 bases at J, with 12 bases between the two ends. Germline CDR1 is MNHNS and CDR2 is SASEGT. CDR3 length equals 15 residues. CDR3 region: CASSESPLPGNTIYF. CDR3 DNA sequence: TGTGCCAGCAGTGAAAGCCCTCTACCGGGAAACACCATATATTTT.

The V and J genes are TRBV7-9 and TRBJ1-2; D possibly corresponds to TRBD1 (6 bases). The CDR3 consists of 19 residues. The germline V gene has CDR1 SEHNR and CDR2 FQNEAQ (reference sequence). V lost 0 bases to trimming and J lost 5 bases, with 25 bases between them. The CDR3 spells CASSLATSRETGIGYGYTF. The CDR3 coding sequence is TGTGCCAGCAGCTTAGCCACTTCGAGAGAAACAGGGATAGGGTATGGCTACACCTTC.

The chain recombines TRBV18 with TRBJ2-1; 10 positions agree with TRBD2. This CDR3 contains 16 residues. Germline V gene lookup returns CDR1 KGHSH and CDR2 LQKENI. Trimming removed 4 bases from V and 8 bases from J; junction bases left unmatched: 11. CDR3 nucleotide sequence: TGTGCCAGCTCACTCGCCTCGGGACTAGCGCGTTATGAGCAGTTCTTC. As protein: CASSLASGLARYEQFF. Using reference TRBV18 and TRBJ2-1 for the parts outside the CDR3, the full variable domain is NAGVMQNPRHLVRRRGQEARLRCSPMKGHSHVYWYRQLPEEGLKFMVYLQKENIIDESGMPKERFSAEFPKEGPSILRIQQVVRGDSAAYFCASSLASGLARYEQFFGPGTRLTVL.

As regards this clone: The junction departs from the called germline gene at one end, perhaps through a read error. The chain employs TRBV4-2 and TRBJ2-3; 7 positions agree with TRBD2. This CDR3 spans 19 amino acids. The germline gives CDR1 LGHNA, CDR2 YNFKEQ. The CDR3 is CASSQGGIFWLAATDTQYF. CDR3 DNA sequence: TGTGCAAGCAGCCAAGGAGGGATTTTTTGGCTAGCGGCCACAGATACGCAGTATTTT.